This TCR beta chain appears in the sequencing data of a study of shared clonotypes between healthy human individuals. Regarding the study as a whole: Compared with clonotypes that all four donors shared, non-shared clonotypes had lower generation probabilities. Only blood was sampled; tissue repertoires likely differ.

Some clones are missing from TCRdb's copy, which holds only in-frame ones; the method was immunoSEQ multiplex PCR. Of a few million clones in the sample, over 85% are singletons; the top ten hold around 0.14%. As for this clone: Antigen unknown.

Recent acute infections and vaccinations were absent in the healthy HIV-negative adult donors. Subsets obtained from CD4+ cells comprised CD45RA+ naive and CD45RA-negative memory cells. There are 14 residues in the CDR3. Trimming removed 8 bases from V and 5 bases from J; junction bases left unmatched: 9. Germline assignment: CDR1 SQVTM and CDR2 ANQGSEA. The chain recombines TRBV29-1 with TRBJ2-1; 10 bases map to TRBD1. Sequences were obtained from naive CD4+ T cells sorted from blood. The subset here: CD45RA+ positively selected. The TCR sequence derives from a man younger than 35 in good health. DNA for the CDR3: TGCAGCCATCGGAGAGGGACAGGGGACAATGAGCAGTTCTTC. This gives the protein CSHRRGTGDNEQFF.